This TCR beta chain was profiled in a study of identical twins. Whole-study results and caveats: Fewer insertions were carried by abundant cord blood beta clonotypes, but none was seen in memory repertoires.

This CDR3 is built from 15 residues. The germline V gene encodes CDR1 LNHDA and CDR2 SQIVND (reference sequence). V lost 6 bases, J lost 7 bases, and 7 bases stayed unmatched. Template switching supplied a universal primer site; unique molecular identifiers were carried on the cDNA. A single record per CDR3 protein comes from TCRdb applying MiXCR to the 5' RACE reads. The sample lists nearly 900,000 distinct CDR3 sequences; more than 9% were seen once. About this clonotype itself: No antigen is known for it.

The same specimen was also included in a second study, on yellow fever vaccine responses in identical twins.

What was sequenced was PBMCs. The source of this sequence is a woman between 18 and 29 years old in good health. The chain couples TRBV19 to TRBJ2-2; the match to TRBD1 covers 11 bases. The CDR3 DNA reads TGTGCCAGTAGCACAGGACAGGGGGCGTTCGGGGAGCTGTTTTTT. Translated, it gives CASSTGQGAFGELFF.